This T cell receptor (beta chain) was found in a study of T cells after yellow fever vaccination. Study-level findings and limits: A minor fraction of clonotypes spanned both CD4 and CD8 compartments.

Template switching by 5'RACE produced TCR cDNA, adding a universal primer site and UMIs. TCRdb re-analysed the 5' RACE reads in MiXCR, keeping a single row per CDR3 protein. The sample yields 550,000 or so distinct CDR3 sequences, about a fifth seen once. The V and J ends lost 4 bases and 2 bases respectively, with 20 bases between them. The CDR3 sequence is 17 residues long. Germline CDR1 reads SGHRS; CDR2 reads YFSETQ. This clonotype has a count of ten or more. As yet, its antigen is unknown. The origin of this receptor is a man younger than 40 who received the YFV17D yellow fever vaccine. The chain couples TRBV5-1 to TRBJ2-3; maybe TRBD2 (6 bases). The specimen comprised PBMCs, sampled 15 days after the yellow fever booster vaccination. As DNA, the CDR3 is TGCGCCAGCAGCCAAGGTTCGTCGGGAGCCCTCACAGATACGCAGTATTTT. Protein: CASSQGSSGALTDTQYF.